These 27 T cell receptor beta chains were all obtained from the same sample, sequenced in a study of cytomegalovirus exposure and HLA in healthy donors. Primers for the PCR totalled 60 Vbeta and 13 Jbeta. Sequencing used immunoSEQ multiplex PCR; TCRdb keeps in-frame clones, though not all of them. This repertoire shows about 140,000 clones, more than 7.5% found once; its top ten account for less than 2%. Source material: PBMCs. These receptors originate from a man between 50 and 59 years old in good health and CMV-seronegative.

The chain combines TRBV25-1 with TRBJ2-1, with 11 positions matching TRBD2. Trimming removed 8 bases from V and 8 bases from J; junction bases left unmatched: 8. The CDR3 totals 14 residues. Germline V gene lookup returns CDR1 MGHDK and CDR2 SYGVNS. This CDR3 is CASSTSGSFHEQFF. In DNA form, the CDR3 reads TGTGCCAGCTCCACTAGCGGGAGCTTCCATGAGCAGTTCTTC.

The chain couples TRBV6-1 to TRBJ2-5, with TRBD1 matching 7 bases. Germline V CDR1 and CDR2: MNHNS, SASEGT. V lost 6 bases, J lost 2 bases, and 9 bases stayed unmatched. CDR3 size: 15 residues. CDR3 region: CASSRRQGVQETQYF. The CDR3 DNA sequence: TGTGCCAGCAGCCGGCGACAGGGCGTTCAAGAGACCCAGTACTTC.

This chain connects TRBV30 to TRBJ2-7; perhaps TRBD1 as D (7 bases). Germline lookup yields CDR1 GTSNPN and CDR2 SVGIG (reference sequence). This CDR3 has 15 amino acids. The V and J ends lost 6 bases and 0 bases respectively, with 18 bases between them. The CDR3 loop is CACSRGRGSSYEQYF. CDR3 nucleotide sequence: TGTGCCTGCTCAAGGGGGCGGGGTAGCTCCTACGAGCAGTACTTC.

This rearrangement joins TRBV11-2 to TRBJ2-7; D call uncertain. Germline-derived CDR1 and CDR2 are SGHAT and FQNNGV. CDR3 length equals 15 residues. Trimming shortened V by 3 bases and J by 1 base, and 13 bases separated the two germline ends. The CDR3 sequence is CASSFNLGSSYEQYF. CDR3 sequence (DNA): TGTGCCAGCAGCTTCAATCTAGGCAGTTCCTACGAGCAGTACTTC. Combining the CDR3 with reference TRBV11-2 and TRBJ2-7 gives the whole variable domain EAGVAQSPRYKIIEKRQSVAFWCNPISGHATLYWYQQILGQGPKLLIQFQNNGVVDDSQLPKDRFSAERLKGVDSTLKIQPAKLEDSAVYLCASSFNLGSSYEQYFGPGTRLTVT.

The chain recombines TRBV5-4 with TRBJ2-5; no reliable D call. The germline V gene has CDR1 SGHNT and CDR2 YYREEE (reference sequence). The CDR3 is made up of 14 amino acids. Trimming stripped 0 bases from V and 7 bases from J, with 13 bases between. This CDR3 reads CASSLATGSGTQYF. Here the CDR3 DNA reads TGTGCCAGCAGCTTGGCTACGGGTTCGGGGACCCAGTACTTC.

The rearrangement links TRBV7-8 to TRBJ1-5; D is unresolved. The V end lost 0 bases, the J end lost 7 bases, and 13 bases lay between the germline ends. The germline V gene has CDR1 SGHVS and CDR2 FQNEAQ. The CDR3 extends over 15 amino acids. This CDR3 is CASSLALRGVQPQHF. The CDR3 bases are TGTGCCAGCAGCTTAGCGCTAAGAGGAGTACAGCCCCAGCATTTT.

This chain links TRBV7-2 with TRBJ2-6, with D perhaps TRBD1 (5 bases). V lost 1 base to trimming and J lost 0 bases, with 10 bases between them. There are 17 residues in the CDR3. In germline, CDR1 is SGHTA, CDR2 FQGNSA. The CDR3 DNA is TGTGCCAGCAGCTTAGTTACAGGAAGCTCTGGGGCCAACGTCCTGACTTTC. It specifies CASSLVTGSSGANVLTF.

This clone was observed a handful of times. This chain joins TRBV11-2 and TRBJ2-5, with D maybe TRBD2 (5 bases). The CDR3 contains 14 residues. Germline V gene lookup returns CDR1 SGHAT and CDR2 FQNNGV. V was shortened by 4 bases and J by 10 bases, with 19 bases between the two germline ends. In DNA, the CDR3 is TGTGCCAGCAGCTCGGTCACTGCCTCCGCGGGCCAGTACTTC. Translating gives CASSSVTASAGQYF.

The V call is TRBV2, the J call TRBJ2-1; 8 bases are a match to TRBD2. This CDR3 contains 13 residues. V lost 7 bases to trimming and J lost 10 bases; unmatched junction nucleotides: 9. Germline CDR1 and CDR2: SNHLY and FYNNEI. The CDR3 DNA is TGTGCCAGCACCGAGCGGGAGAGACGGGAGCAGTTCTTC. It is translated as CASTERERREQFF.

The rearrangement links TRBV4-1 to TRBJ1-1; 7 bases line up with TRBD1. This CDR3 is built from 15 residues. Trimming cost V 6 bases and J 3 bases; bases outside gene matches: 10. The V gene's germline CDR1 is MGHRA and CDR2 YSYEKL. This chain's CDR3 is CASRSAGRGDTEAFF. The CDR3 coding sequence is TGCGCCAGCAGAAGCGCCGGCAGGGGGGACACTGAAGCTTTCTTT.

The table lists this clone with a few counts. The rearrangement joins TRBV7-9 to TRBJ2-2, with a possible D match to TRBD2 (6 bases). The CDR3 loop spans 15 amino acids. Germline CDR1 SEHNR, CDR2 FQNEAQ (reference sequence). V lost 1 base, J lost 5 bases, and 11 bases lay in between. CDR3 region: CASSLEGLATGELFF. The CDR3 DNA reads TGTGCCAGCAGCTTAGAGGGACTCGCAACCGGGGAGCTGTTTTTT.

This clone was counted only a few times. This chain connects TRBV7-9 to TRBJ1-2, with D possibly TRBD1 on 5 matching bases. The V gene lost 5 bases and the J gene lost 0 bases, with 10 bases spanning the gap. The CDR3 runs 14 residues. From germline, CDR1 is SEHNR and CDR2 FQNEAQ (reference sequence). The CDR3 sequence: CASSRQNPNYGYTF. For the CDR3, the DNA is TGTGCCAGCAGCCGACAGAATCCTAACTATGGCTACACCTTC.

This clone turned up a few times. The V gene is TRBV6-1, the J gene TRBJ2-1, with D unresolved. This CDR3 spans 13 amino acids. V lost 5 bases and J lost 9, with 14 bases in between. Looked up from germline, CDR1 is MNHNS and CDR2 is SASEGT. DNA of the CDR3: TGTGCCAGCAGTTCGGTGAAGAACTCTGAGCAGTTCTTC. This encodes CASSSVKNSEQFF.

In its sample, this clone was seen a few times. The V and J genes are TRBV7-9 and TRBJ2-7, with a weak D call TRBD2 (5 bases). The ends were cut back, 4 bases at V and 4 bases at J, with 23 bases in the middle. Germline lookup yields CDR1 SEHNR and CDR2 FQNEAQ (reference sequence). The CDR3 has 17 residues. The CDR3 reads CASSSRVSGTSAYEQYF. The DNA of the CDR3 is TGTGCCAGCAGCTCGAGGGTATCGGGAACTAGTGCATACGAGCAGTACTTC.

Concerning this clone: The sample contains more than one DNA sequence encoding this CDR3. This chain joins TRBV6-1 and TRBJ1-2; 7 bases map to TRBD1. The ends lost 3 bases at V and 0 bases at J; junction bases unmatched: 4. This CDR3 contains 15 residues. CDR1 and CDR2 (germline): MNHNS, SASEGT. DNA for the CDR3: TGTGCCAGCAGTGAGTGGACAGGTTCTAACTATGGCTACACCTTC. This codes for CASSEWTGSNYGYTF.

The V call is TRBV7-3, the J call TRBJ1-1; D is perhaps TRBD1 (6 bases). CDR3 length: 16 residues. V dropped 5 bases and J dropped 1 base, with 17 bases sitting between them. Germline V CDR1 and CDR2: SGHTA, FQGTGA. CDR3 DNA: TGTGCCAGCAGCCCACAGGGCCAGAAAGGGAACACTGAAGCTTTCTTT. It yields the protein CASSPQGQKGNTEAFF.

The rearrangement links TRBV19 to TRBJ2-1, with 8 bases lining up with TRBD1. Per germline, CDR1 LNHDA and CDR2 SQIVND (reference sequence). V gave up 3 bases and J gave up 10 bases; unmatched junction bases: 14. The CDR3 runs to 16 residues. In DNA, the CDR3 is TGTGCCAGTAGTATCCCCTTCTTCCAGGGGGCGAGGGAGCAGTTCTTC. It yields the protein CASSIPFFQGAREQFF.

This clone has a handful of counts. The CDR3 loop is CASSRLDPAGSNEQFF. In DNA form, the CDR3 reads TGCGCCAGCAGCCGGCTTGACCCCGCCGGGAGCAATGAGCAGTTCTTC. V and J are TRBV4-1 and TRBJ2-1, with TRBD2 as a possible D gene (6 bases). The CDR3 has 16 residues. Germline assignment: CDR1 MGHRA and CDR2 YSYEKL. Trimming took 4 bases from V and 6 from J, leaving 19 bases between them.

This clone was counted between two and nine times. The rearrangement joins TRBV20-1 to TRBJ2-5; D is unclear. Deletions cut 2 bases from V and 4 bases from J, with 2 bases between. The CDR3 contains 10 residues. In germline, CDR1 is DFQATT, CDR2 SNEGSKA (reference sequence). In DNA, the CDR3 is TGCAGTGCTAGACGAGAGACCCAGTACTTC. This sequence encodes CSARRETQYF.

Only a few counts were recorded for this clone. The chain combines TRBV23-1 with TRBJ2-1; TRBD1 is a possible D gene (6 bases). TRBV23-1 is annotated as an ORF whose role is uncertain. The CDR3 runs to 12 residues. The ends were cut back, 6 bases at V and 9 bases at J, with 12 bases in the middle. DNA for the CDR3: TGCGCCAGCAGCTACAGGGTTGGTGAGCAGTTCTTC. This codes for CASSYRVGEQFF.

The chain combines TRBV28 with TRBJ1-3; a possible D gene is TRBD1 (5 bases). CDR1 MDHEN and CDR2 SYDVKM come from the germline V gene. The CDR3 is 15 amino acids. V dropped 8 bases and J dropped 0 bases, with 14 bases sitting between them. The CDR3 is CASCPQTVSGNTIYF. The CDR3 DNA reads as TGTGCCAGCTGTCCCCAGACAGTCTCTGGAAACACCATATATTTT.

This clone was picked up one time. The genes are TRBV19 and TRBJ2-3; 12 bases are shared with TRBD2. The trim removed 4 bases at V and 0 bases at J, leaving 8 bases unmatched. In germline, CDR1 is LNHDA, CDR2 SQIVND (reference sequence). This CDR3 region has 18 residues. CDR3 DNA: TGTGCCAGTAGTACTCCGCCTAGCGGGAGGGCTAGCACAGATACGCAGTATTTT. Translated, it gives CASSTPPSGRASTDTQYF. Supplemented by reference TRBV19 and TRBJ2-3, the full variable domain reads DGGITQSPKYLFRKEGQNVTLSCEQNLNHDAMYWYRQDPGQGLRLIYYSQIVNDFQKGDIAEGYSVSREKKESFPLTVTSAQKNPTAFYLCASSTPPSGRASTDTQYFGPGTRLTVL.

V and J are TRBV30 and TRBJ2-6, with D possibly being TRBD2 (6 bases). Trimming cost V 8 bases and J 1 base, with 9 bases left between them. There are 13 residues in the CDR3. Germline CDR1 reads GTSNPN; CDR2 reads SVGIG (reference sequence). This CDR3 is CAGGISGANVLTF. The CDR3 bases are TGTGCCGGGGGGATTTCTGGGGCCAACGTCCTGACTTTC.

This chain uses TRBV30 with TRBJ1-1, with D possibly TRBD1 on 6 matching bases. This CDR3 has 14 residues. V dropped 2 bases and J dropped 3 bases, with 13 bases sitting between them. The germline V gene encodes CDR1 GTSNPN and CDR2 SVGIG (reference sequence). The DNA for the CDR3 is TGTGCCTGGAGTCCTACCTGGGGGCACACTGAAGCTTTCTTT. It encodes CAWSPTWGHTEAFF.

This clone came up a few times. The chain recombines TRBV9 with TRBJ1-1; unclear D gene. The CDR3 is made up of 14 amino acids. Germline CDR1 SGDLS, CDR2 YYNGEE. The ends were cut back, 0 bases at V and 2 bases at J, with 8 bases in the middle. CDR3 residues: CASSVGEINTEAFF. CDR3 sequence (DNA): TGTGCCAGCAGCGTAGGAGAGATCAACACTGAAGCTTTCTTT.

The rearrangement uses TRBV10-3 and TRBJ2-1; TRBD1 matches at 8 bases. The CDR3 sequence is 14 residues long. V shed 9 bases and J 1 base; nucleotides not matched to a gene: 5. The V gene's germline CDR1 is ENHRY and CDR2 SYGVKD. CDR3 in amino acids: CAIGQGPSYNEQFF. The CDR3 DNA is TGTGCCATTGGACAGGGACCATCCTACAATGAGCAGTTCTTC.

This clone was counted a few times. The rearrangement uses TRBV29-1 and TRBJ2-5; 9 positions match TRBD2. Trimming removed 1 base from V and 4 bases from J; junction bases left unmatched: 13. Germline-derived CDR1 and CDR2 are SQVTM and ANQGSEA. CDR3 length: 17 residues. The CDR3 is CSVEVLRGRALGETQYF. CDR3 DNA: TGCAGCGTTGAAGTACTACGCGGGAGGGCCTTAGGAGAGACCCAGTACTTC.